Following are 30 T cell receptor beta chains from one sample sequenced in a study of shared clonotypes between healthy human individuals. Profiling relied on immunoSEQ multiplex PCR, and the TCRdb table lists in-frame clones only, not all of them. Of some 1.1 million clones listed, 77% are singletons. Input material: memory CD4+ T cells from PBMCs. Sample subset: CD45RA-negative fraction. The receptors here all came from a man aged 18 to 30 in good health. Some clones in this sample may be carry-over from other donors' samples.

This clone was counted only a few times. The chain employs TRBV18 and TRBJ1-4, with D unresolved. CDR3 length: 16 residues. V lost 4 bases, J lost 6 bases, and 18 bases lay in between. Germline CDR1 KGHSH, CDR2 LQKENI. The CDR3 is CASSRPGRAEDEKLFF. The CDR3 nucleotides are TGTGCCAGCTCACGACCGGGGAGGGCGGAGGATGAAAAACTGTTTTTT. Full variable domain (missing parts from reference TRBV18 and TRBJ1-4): NAGVMQNPRHLVRRRGQEARLRCSPMKGHSHVYWYRQLPEEGLKFMVYLQKENIIDESGMPKERFSAEFPKEGPSILRIQQVVRGDSAAYFCASSRPGRAEDEKLFFGSGTQLSVL.

The CDR3: CASSRTGTGGLNTEAFF. DNA for the CDR3: TGTGCCAGTAGTAGAACCGGGACAGGGGGTCTGAACACTGAAGCTTTCTTT. The chain links TRBV19 to TRBJ1-1, with 11 bases identical to TRBD1. V shed 4 bases, J shed 0 bases, and the junction held 7 bases outside the gene matches. Germline CDR1 reads LNHDA; CDR2 reads SQIVND (reference sequence). This CDR3 has 17 residues.

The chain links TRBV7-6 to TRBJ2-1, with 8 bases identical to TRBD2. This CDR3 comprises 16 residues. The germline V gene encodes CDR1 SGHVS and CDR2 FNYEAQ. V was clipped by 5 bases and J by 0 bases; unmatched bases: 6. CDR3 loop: CASSPPGLGSYNEQFF. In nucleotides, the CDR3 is TGTGCCAGCAGCCCCCCGGGACTAGGCTCCTACAATGAGCAGTTCTTC.

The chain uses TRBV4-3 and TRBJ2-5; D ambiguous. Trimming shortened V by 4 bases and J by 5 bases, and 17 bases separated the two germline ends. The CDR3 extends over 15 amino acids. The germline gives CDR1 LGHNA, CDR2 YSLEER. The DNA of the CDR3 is TGCGCCAGCAGCCCCCGGGCCCAAGGTGTTGAGACCCAGTACTTC. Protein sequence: CASSPRAQGVETQYF.

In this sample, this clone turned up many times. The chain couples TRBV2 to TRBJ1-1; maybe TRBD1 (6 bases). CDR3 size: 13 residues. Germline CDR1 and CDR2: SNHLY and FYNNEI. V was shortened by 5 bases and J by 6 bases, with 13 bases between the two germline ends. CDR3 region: CASSTTGRPEAFF. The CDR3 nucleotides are TGTGCCAGCAGTACTACAGGGCGCCCTGAAGCTTTCTTT.

In DNA, the CDR3 is TGTGCCAGCAGTGAAGAGGGCGAAAGAACCGGGGAGCTGTTTTTT. Protein product: CASSEEGERTGELFF. This chain connects TRBV6-4 to TRBJ2-2, with D possibly TRBD2 on 5 matching bases. CDR3 length equals 15 residues. V lost 3 bases to trimming and J lost 5 bases, with 13 bases between them. Germline lookup yields CDR1 MRHNA and CDR2 SNTAGT.

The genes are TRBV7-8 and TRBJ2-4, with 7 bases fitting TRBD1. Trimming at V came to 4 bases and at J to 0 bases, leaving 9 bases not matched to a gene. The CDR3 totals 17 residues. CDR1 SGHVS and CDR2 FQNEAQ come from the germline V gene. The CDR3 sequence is CASSSKRTGQAKNIQYF. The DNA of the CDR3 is TGTGCCAGCAGCTCGAAAAGGACAGGCCAAGCCAAAAACATTCAGTACTTC.

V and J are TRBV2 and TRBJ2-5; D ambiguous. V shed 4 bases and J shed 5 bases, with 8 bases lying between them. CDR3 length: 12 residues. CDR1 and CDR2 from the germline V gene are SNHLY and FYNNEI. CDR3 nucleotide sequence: TGTGCCAGCAGTGCCCTTCCCGAGACCCAGTACTTC. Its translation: CASSALPETQYF. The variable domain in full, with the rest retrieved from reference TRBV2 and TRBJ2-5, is EPEVTQTPSHQVTQMGQEVILRCVPISNHLYFYWYRQILGQKVEFLVSFYNNEISEKSEIFDDQFSVERPDGSNFTLKIRSTKLEDSAMYFCASSALPETQYFGPGTRLLVL.

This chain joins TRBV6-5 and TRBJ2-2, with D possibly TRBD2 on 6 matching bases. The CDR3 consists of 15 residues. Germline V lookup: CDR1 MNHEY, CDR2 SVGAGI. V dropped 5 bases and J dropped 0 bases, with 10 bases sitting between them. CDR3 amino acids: CASSRDSANTGELFF. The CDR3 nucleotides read TGTGCCAGCAGTCGGGACTCCGCGAACACCGGGGAGCTGTTTTTT.

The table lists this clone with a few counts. CDR3 residues: CAWKVVGVGPYEQYF. The CDR3 DNA reads as TGTGCCTGGAAAGTAGTGGGGGTAGGCCCCTACGAGCAGTACTTC. This chain links TRBV30 with TRBJ2-7, with D possibly called TRBD1 or TRBD2 (5 bases each). The length of the CDR3 is 15 residues. CDR1 is GTSNPN and CDR2 is SVGIG in the germline V gene (reference sequence). V gave up 4 bases and J gave up 2 bases, with 18 bases separating them.

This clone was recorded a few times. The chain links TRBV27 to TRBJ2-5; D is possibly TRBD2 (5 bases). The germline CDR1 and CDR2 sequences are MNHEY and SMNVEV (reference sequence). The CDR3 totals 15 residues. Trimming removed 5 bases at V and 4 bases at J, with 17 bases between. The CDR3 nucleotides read TGTGCCAGCAGTGGGAGTTACCCCACGGCAGAGACCCAGTACTTC. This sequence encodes CASSGSYPTAETQYF.

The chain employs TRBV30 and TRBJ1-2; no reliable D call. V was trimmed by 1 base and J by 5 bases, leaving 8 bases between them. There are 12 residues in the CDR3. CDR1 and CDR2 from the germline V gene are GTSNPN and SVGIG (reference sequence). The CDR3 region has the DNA TGTGCCTGGAGTGAAAGGGCGTATGGCTACACCTTC. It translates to CAWSERAYGYTF.

CDR3 residues: CASSPSGGSGDVGYTF. In DNA form, the CDR3 reads TGTGCCAGCAGCCCCTCGGGGGGCTCAGGGGATGTTGGCTACACCTTC. The chain joins TRBV7-9 to TRBJ1-2, with a weak D call TRBD1 (6 bases). Germline V gene data show CDR1 as SEHNR and CDR2 as FQNEAQ (reference sequence). The V and J ends lost 5 bases and 7 bases respectively, with 23 bases between them. CDR3 length: 16 residues.

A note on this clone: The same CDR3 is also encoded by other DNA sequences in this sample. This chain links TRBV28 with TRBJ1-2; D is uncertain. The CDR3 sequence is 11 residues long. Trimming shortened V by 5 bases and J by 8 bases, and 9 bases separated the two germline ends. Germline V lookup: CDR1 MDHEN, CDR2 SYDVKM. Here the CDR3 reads CASSRGRGYTF. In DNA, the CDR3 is TGTGCCAGCAGTCGTGGGAGGGGCTACACCTTC.

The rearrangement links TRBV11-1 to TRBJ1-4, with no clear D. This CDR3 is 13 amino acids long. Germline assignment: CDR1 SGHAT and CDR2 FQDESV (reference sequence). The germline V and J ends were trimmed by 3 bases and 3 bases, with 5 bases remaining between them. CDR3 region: CASSFGPNEKLFF. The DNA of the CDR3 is TGTGCCAGCAGCTTCGGCCCTAATGAAAAACTGTTTTTT.

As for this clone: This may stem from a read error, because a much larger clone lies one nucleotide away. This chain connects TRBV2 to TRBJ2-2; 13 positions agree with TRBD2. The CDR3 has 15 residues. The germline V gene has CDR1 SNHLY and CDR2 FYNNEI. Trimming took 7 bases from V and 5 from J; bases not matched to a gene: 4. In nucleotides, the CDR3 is TGTGCCAGCACCCTGGGACTAGCGGGAACCGGGGAGCTGTTTTTT. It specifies CASTLGLAGTGELFF.

The CDR3 spells CASTRGPGSSGRTDTQYF. CDR3 bases: TGCGCCAGCACCCGGGGCCCCGGTTCGAGCGGGAGGACAGATACGCAGTATTTT. V gene TRBV5-1 combines with J gene TRBJ2-3, with 9 bases matching TRBD2. CDR3 size: 18 residues. Per the germline V gene, CDR1 is SGHRS and CDR2 is YFSETQ. V lost 6 bases, J lost 3 bases, and 17 bases stayed unmatched.

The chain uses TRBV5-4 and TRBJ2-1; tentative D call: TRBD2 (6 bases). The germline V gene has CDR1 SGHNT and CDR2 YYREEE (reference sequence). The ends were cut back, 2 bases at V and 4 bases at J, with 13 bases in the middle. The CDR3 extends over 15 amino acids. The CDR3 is CASSFFSGGYNEQFF. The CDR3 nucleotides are TGTGCCAGCAGCTTTTTTAGCGGCGGGTACAATGAGCAGTTCTTC.

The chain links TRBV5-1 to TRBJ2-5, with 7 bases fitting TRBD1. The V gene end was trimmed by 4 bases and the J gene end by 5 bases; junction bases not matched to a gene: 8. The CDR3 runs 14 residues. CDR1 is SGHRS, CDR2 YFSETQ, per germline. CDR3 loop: CASSPQTGWETQYF. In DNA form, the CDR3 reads TGCGCCAGCAGCCCACAGACAGGGTGGGAGACCCAGTACTTC. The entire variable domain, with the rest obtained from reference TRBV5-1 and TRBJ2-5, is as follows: KAGVTQTPRYLIKTRGQQVTLSCSPISGHRSVSWYQQTPGQGLQFLFEYFSETQRNKGNFPGRFSGRQFSNSRSEMNVSTLELGDSALYLCASSPQTGWETQYFGPGTRLLVL.

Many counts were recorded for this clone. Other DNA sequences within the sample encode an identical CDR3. The CDR3 loop reads CASSPLSGYEQYF. Here the CDR3 DNA reads TGTGCCAGCTCACCACTTAGTGGTTACGAGCAGTACTTC. The V call is TRBV18, the J call TRBJ2-7; no clear D gene. CDR1 is KGHSH and CDR2 is LQKENI in the germline V gene. Trimming removed 1 base at V and 4 bases at J, with 8 bases between. The CDR3 extends over 13 amino acids.

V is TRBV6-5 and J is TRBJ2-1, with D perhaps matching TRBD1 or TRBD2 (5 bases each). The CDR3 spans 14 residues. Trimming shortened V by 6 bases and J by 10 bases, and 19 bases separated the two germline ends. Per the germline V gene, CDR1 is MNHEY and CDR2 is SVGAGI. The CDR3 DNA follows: TGTGCCAGCAGGGAACGGGACCCGGCACGAGAGCAGTTCTTC. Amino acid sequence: CASRERDPAREQFF.

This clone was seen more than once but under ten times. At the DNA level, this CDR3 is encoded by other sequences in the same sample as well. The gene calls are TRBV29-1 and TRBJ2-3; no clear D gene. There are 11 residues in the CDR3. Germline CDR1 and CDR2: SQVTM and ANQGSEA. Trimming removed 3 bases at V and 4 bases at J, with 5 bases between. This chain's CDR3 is CSVDRADTQYF. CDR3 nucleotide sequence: TGCAGCGTTGACCGGGCAGATACGCAGTATTTT.

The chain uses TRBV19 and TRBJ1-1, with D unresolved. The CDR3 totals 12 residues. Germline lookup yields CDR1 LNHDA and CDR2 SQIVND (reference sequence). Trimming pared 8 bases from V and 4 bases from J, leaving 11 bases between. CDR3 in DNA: TGTGCCAGTCGGGGTCTGCGCACTGAAGCTTTCTTT. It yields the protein CASRGLRTEAFF.

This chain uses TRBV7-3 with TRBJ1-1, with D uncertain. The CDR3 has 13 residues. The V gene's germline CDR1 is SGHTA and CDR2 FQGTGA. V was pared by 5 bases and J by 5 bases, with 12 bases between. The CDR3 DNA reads TGTGCCAGCAGCCTACTCACCGGGACTGAAGCTTTCTTT. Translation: CASSLLTGTEAFF.

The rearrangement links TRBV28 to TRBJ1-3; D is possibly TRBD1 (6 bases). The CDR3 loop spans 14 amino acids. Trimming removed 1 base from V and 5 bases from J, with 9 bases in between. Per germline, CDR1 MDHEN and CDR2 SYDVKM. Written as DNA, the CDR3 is TGTGCCAGCAGTTTATCCAGGGGAAGAAACACCATATATTTT. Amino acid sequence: CASSLSRGRNTIYF.

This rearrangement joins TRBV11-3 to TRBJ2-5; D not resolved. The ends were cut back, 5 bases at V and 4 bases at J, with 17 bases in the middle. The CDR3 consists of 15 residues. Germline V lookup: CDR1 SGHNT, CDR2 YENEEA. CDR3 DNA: TGTGCCAGCAGCCCCGGGCGGCTCATCGGAGAGACCCAGTACTTC. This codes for CASSPGRLIGETQYF.

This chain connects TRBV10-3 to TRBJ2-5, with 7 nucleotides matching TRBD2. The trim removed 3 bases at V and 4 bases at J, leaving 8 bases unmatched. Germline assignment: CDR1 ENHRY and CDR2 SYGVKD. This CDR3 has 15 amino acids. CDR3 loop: CAISDPSGPGETQYF. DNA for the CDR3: TGTGCCATCAGTGATCCTAGCGGACCCGGAGAGACCCAGTACTTC.

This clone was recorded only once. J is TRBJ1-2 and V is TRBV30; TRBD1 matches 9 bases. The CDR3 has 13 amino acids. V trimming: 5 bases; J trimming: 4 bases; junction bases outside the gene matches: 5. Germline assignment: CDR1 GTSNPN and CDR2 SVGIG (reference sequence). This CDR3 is CAWEDRGFYGYTF. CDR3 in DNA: TGTGCCTGGGAGGACAGGGGTTTCTATGGCTACACCTTC.

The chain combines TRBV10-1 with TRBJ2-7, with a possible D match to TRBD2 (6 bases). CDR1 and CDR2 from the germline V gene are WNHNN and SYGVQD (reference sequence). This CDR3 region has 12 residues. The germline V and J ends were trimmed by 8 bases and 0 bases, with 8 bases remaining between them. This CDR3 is CASGTYSYEQYF. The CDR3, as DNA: TGCGCCAGCGGGACTTACTCCTACGAGCAGTACTTC.

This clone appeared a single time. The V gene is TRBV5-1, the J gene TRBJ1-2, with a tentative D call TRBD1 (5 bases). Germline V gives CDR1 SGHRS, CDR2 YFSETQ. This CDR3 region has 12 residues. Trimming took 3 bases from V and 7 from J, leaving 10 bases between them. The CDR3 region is CASSSSRVGYTF. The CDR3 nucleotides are TGCGCCAGCAGCTCGAGCAGGGTTGGCTACACCTTC.